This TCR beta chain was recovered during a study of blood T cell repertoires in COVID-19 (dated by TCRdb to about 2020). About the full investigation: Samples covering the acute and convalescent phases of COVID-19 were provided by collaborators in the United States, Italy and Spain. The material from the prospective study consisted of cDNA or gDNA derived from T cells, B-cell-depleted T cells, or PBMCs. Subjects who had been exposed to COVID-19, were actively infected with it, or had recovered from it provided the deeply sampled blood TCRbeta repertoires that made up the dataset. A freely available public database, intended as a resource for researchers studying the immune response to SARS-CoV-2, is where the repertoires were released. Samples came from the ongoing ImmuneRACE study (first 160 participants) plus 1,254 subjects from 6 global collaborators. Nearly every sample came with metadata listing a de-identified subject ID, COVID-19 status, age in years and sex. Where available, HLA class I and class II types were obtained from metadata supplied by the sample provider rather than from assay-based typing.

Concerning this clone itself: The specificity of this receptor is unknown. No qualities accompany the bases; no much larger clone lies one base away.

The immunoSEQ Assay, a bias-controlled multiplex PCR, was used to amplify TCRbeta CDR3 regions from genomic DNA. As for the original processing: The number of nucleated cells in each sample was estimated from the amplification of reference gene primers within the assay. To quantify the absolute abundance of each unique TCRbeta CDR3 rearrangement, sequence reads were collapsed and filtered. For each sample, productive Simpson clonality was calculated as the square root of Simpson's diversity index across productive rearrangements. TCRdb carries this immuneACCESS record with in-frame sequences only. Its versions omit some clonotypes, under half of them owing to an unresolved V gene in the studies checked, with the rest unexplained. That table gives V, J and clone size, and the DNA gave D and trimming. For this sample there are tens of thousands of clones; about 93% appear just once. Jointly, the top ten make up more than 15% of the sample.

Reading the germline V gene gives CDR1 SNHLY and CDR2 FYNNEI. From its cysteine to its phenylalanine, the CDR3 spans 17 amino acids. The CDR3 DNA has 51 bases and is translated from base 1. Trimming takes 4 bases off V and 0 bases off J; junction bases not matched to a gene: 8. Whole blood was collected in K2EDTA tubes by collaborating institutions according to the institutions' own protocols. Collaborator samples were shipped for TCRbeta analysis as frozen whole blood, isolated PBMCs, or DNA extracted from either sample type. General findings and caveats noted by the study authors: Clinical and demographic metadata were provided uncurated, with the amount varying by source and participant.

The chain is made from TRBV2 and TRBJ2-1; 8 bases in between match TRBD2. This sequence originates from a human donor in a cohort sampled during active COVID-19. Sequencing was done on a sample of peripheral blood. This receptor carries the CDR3 CASSALLAASSYNEQFF. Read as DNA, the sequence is TGTGCCAGCAGTGCCCTACTAGCGGCTAGCTCCTACAATGAGCAGTTCTTC.